What follows are 26 T cell receptor beta chains derived from one specimen sequenced in a study of cytomegalovirus exposure and HLA in healthy donors. Primers: 60 Vbeta forward and 13 Jbeta reverse. Produced via immunoSEQ multiplex PCR; TCRdb's table is partial and in-frame only. The sample shows 150,000 or so clones, about 70% of them seen only once. The sample was PBMCs. All receptors come from a male donor in good health and CMV-seronegative.

The chain uses TRBV4-1 and TRBJ1-2; possible D gene TRBD1, 6 bases. The CDR3 loop spans 14 amino acids. CDR1 is MGHRA, CDR2 YSYEKL, per germline. The V end was cut by 2 bases, the J end by 4 bases, with 11 bases between. CDR3 loop: CASSQQGIFYGYTF. Written as DNA, the CDR3 is TGCGCCAGCAGCCAACAGGGGATCTTCTATGGCTACACCTTC.

The gene calls are TRBV28 and TRBJ2-7; TRBD1 matches 7 bases. Trimming took 5 bases from V and 5 from J; bases not matched to a gene: 9. Germline V gene sequence: CDR1 MDHEN, CDR2 SYDVKM. This CDR3 spans 14 amino acids. CDR3 protein: CASSLSTGRHEQYF. DNA of the CDR3: TGTGCCAGCAGTCTCTCGACAGGGCGCCACGAGCAGTACTTC.

V and J are TRBV7-9 and TRBJ1-3, with TRBD1 matching over 7 bases. CDR1 and CDR2 (germline): SEHNR, FQNEAQ (reference sequence). The CDR3 spans 16 residues. Unmatched junction bases numbered 7, after V lost 5 bases and J lost 0 bases. The CDR3 nucleotides are TGTGCCAGCAGCGTCCGACAGGGAGGCTCTGGAAACACCATATATTTT. Protein product: CASSVRQGGSGNTIYF.

The rearrangement joins TRBV4-1 to TRBJ2-5, with TRBD2 matching 10 bases. The CDR3 contains 15 residues. V trimming: 2 bases; J trimming: 1 base; junction bases outside the gene matches: 1. Germline V gene lookup returns CDR1 MGHRA and CDR2 YSYEKL. The CDR3 bases are TGCGCCAGCAGCCAATTAGCGGGGGGCCAAGAGACCCAGTACTTC. Translation: CASSQLAGGQETQYF.

The chain combines TRBV7-9 with TRBJ2-7; maybe TRBD2 (5 bases). The CDR3 length is 14 residues. CDR1 and CDR2 (germline): SEHNR, FQNEAQ (reference sequence). Between the trimmed V and J ends, which lost 5 bases and 3 bases, there was a span of 14 bases. The DNA of the CDR3 is TGTGCCAGCAGCCGGGGTGAAAGAGGCTACGAGCAGTACTTC. It specifies CASSRGERGYEQYF. The full variable domain, its missing parts supplied by reference TRBV7-9 and TRBJ2-7, is DTGVSQNPRHKITKRGQNVTFRCDPISEHNRLYWYRQTLGQGPEFLTYFQNEAQLEKSRLLSDRFSAERPKGSFSTLEIQRTEQGDSAMYLCASSRGERGYEQYFGPGTRLTVT.

This sequence joins TRBV5-6 and TRBJ2-7; a weak D match, TRBD2 (6 bases). Germline-derived CDR1 and CDR2 are SGHDT and YYEEEE. The CDR3 extends over 16 amino acids. V dropped 4 bases and J dropped 5 bases, with 22 bases sitting between them. The CDR3 loop reads CASSLLGRSGAHEQYF. The CDR3 DNA follows: TGTGCCAGCAGCCTGCTGGGGAGGTCCGGGGCTCACGAGCAGTACTTC.

This clone was recorded at least ten times. V and J are TRBV2 and TRBJ1-3; D is undetermined. Germline CDR1 reads SNHLY; CDR2 reads FYNNEI. This CDR3 contains 14 residues. V lost 6 bases and J 0 bases, leaving 9 bases between the germline ends. In nucleotides, the CDR3 is TGTGCCAGCAGAGTGTCCAGCTCTGGAAACACCATATATTTT. Protein sequence: CASRVSSSGNTIYF.

As regards this clone: At the DNA level, this CDR3 is encoded by other sequences in the same sample as well. The rearrangement joins TRBV7-9 to TRBJ1-5; no clear D gene. Trimming left V 5 bases short and J 7 bases short, with 12 bases between. The CDR3 sequence is 13 residues long. Germline-derived CDR1 and CDR2 are SEHNR and FQNEAQ (reference sequence). The CDR3 reads CASSPDGRQPQHF. CDR3 coding DNA: TGTGCCAGCAGCCCAGACGGCAGGCAGCCCCAGCATTTT. The entire variable domain, with the rest obtained from reference TRBV7-9 and TRBJ1-5, is as follows: DTGVSQNPRHKITKRGQNVTFRCDPISEHNRLYWYRQTLGQGPEFLTYFQNEAQLEKSRLLSDRFSAERPKGSFSTLEIQRTEQGDSAMYLCASSPDGRQPQHFGDGTRLSIL.

The rearrangement uses TRBV5-4 and TRBJ1-1, with D hard to call. Per germline, CDR1 SGHNT and CDR2 YYREEE (reference sequence). Trimming pared 0 bases from V and 1 base from J, leaving 4 bases between. This CDR3 comprises 13 residues. Here the CDR3 DNA reads TGTGCCAGCAGCTTGGTGGCGAACACTGAAGCTTTCTTT. Its protein product is CASSLVANTEAFF.

The CDR3 spells CASSFGGGPNEQFF. CDR3 nucleotide sequence: TGCGCCAGCAGCTTTGGGGGAGGGCCCAATGAGCAGTTCTTC. The chain carries TRBV5-1 and TRBJ2-1; the match to TRBD2 covers 7 bases. Per the germline V gene, CDR1 is SGHRS and CDR2 is YFSETQ. This CDR3 has 14 amino acids. V dropped 2 bases and J dropped 6; count of bases not matched to a gene: 5.

CDR3 protein: CASSLGQEGTGELFF. The CDR3 bases are TGCGCCAGCAGCTTGGGACAGGAAGGGACCGGGGAGCTGTTTTTT. This chain uses TRBV5-1 with TRBJ2-2; a weak D match, TRBD1 (6 bases). Trimming stripped 0 bases from V and 5 bases from J, with 11 bases between. The CDR3 sequence is 15 residues long. Germline values: CDR1 SGHRS, CDR2 YFSETQ.

V is TRBV10-3 and J is TRBJ1-4; D unclear. V was shortened by 3 bases and J by 5 bases, with 16 bases between the two germline ends. CDR3 length: 16 residues. The germline V gene has CDR1 ENHRY and CDR2 SYGVKD. The CDR3 protein is CAISDFQDQSNEKLFF. CDR3 bases: TGTGCCATCAGTGATTTCCAGGATCAGAGCAATGAAAAACTGTTTTTT.

This chain uses TRBV7-8 with TRBJ2-5, with D perhaps matching TRBD2 (6 bases). V lost 1 base to trimming and J lost 6 bases, with 12 bases between them. Germline loops: CDR1 SGHVS, CDR2 FQNEAQ. The CDR3 has 14 residues. The CDR3 DNA reads TGTGCCAGCAGCTTAGTGCAGGGAGGCAAGACCCAGTACTTC. Its protein is CASSLVQGGKTQYF.

The chain combines TRBV30 with TRBJ1-2; TRBD1 agrees at 7 bases. The CDR3 sequence is 14 residues long. Germline lookup yields CDR1 GTSNPN and CDR2 SVGIG (reference sequence). V lost 1 base to trimming and J lost 4 bases; unmatched junction nucleotides: 6. The CDR3 reads CAWSAPDRAYGYTF. The CDR3 nucleotides are TGTGCCTGGAGTGCCCCAGACAGGGCCTATGGCTACACCTTC.

This clone was counted a single time. The V gene is TRBV19, the J gene TRBJ2-1; 14 bases agree with TRBD2. CDR3 size: 16 residues. The ends lost 1 base at V and 4 bases at J; junction bases unmatched: 0. Germline V gene data show CDR1 as LNHDA and CDR2 as SQIVND (reference sequence). In nucleotides, the CDR3 is TGTGCCAGTAGTATAGGACTAGCGGGGGGGTACAATGAGCAGTTCTTC. This sequence encodes CASSIGLAGGYNEQFF.

This chain joins TRBV11-2 and TRBJ2-7; 7 nucleotides agree with TRBD1. Germline CDR1 and CDR2: SGHAT and FQNNGV. The CDR3 length is 15 residues. V shed 5 bases, J shed 3 bases, and the junction held 10 bases outside the gene matches. CDR3 bases: TGTGCCAGCAGCCCCACAGCAGGGACAGACTACGAGCAGTACTTC. It is translated as CASSPTAGTDYEQYF.

This chain uses TRBV7-9 with TRBJ2-1; D remains unclear. CDR3 length: 16 residues. V was shortened by 3 bases and J by 0 bases, with 12 bases between the two germline ends. Germline V CDR1 and CDR2: SEHNR, FQNEAQ (reference sequence). CDR3 residues: CASSFGSESSYNEQFF. The CDR3 region has the DNA TGTGCCAGCAGCTTCGGCAGCGAGAGCTCCTACAATGAGCAGTTCTTC.

The chain combines TRBV11-2 with TRBJ2-1; perhaps TRBD1 as D (6 bases). V shed 2 bases and J shed 4 bases, with 12 bases lying between them. CDR3 length: 15 residues. Germline CDR1 SGHAT, CDR2 FQNNGV. CDR3 sequence: CASSLIRGQYNEQFF. The CDR3 nucleotides read TGTGCCAGCAGCTTAATTCGCGGACAGTACAATGAGCAGTTCTTC.

The chain links TRBV9 to TRBJ1-1; 10 nucleotides agree with TRBD1. J gave up 0 bases and V 0 bases, and 2 bases lay outside the gene matches. Germline CDR1 SGDLS, CDR2 YYNGEE. There are 16 residues in the CDR3. The CDR3 region is CASSVVTGGMNTEAFF. DNA for the CDR3: TGTGCCAGCAGCGTAGTGACAGGGGGCATGAACACTGAAGCTTTCTTT.

The V and J genes are TRBV4-3 and TRBJ1-4; 9 bases agree with TRBD1. This CDR3 spans 20 amino acids. Looked up from germline, CDR1 is LGHNA and CDR2 is YSLEER. With V trimmed by 3 bases and J by 0 bases, 14 bases remained unmatched. The CDR3 spells CASSHLAWGGQGSTNEKLFF. The CDR3 DNA sequence: TGCGCCAGCAGCCACCTGGCCTGGGGGGGACAGGGTTCAACTAATGAAAAACTGTTTTTT.

The chain joins TRBV5-4 to TRBJ2-5, with TRBD1 identical over 7 bases. The germline V gene has CDR1 SGHNT and CDR2 YYREEE (reference sequence). CDR3 length: 14 residues. The V gene end was trimmed by 7 bases and the J gene end by 2 bases; junction bases not matched to a gene: 8. In DNA form, the CDR3 reads TGTGCCAGCGCCATGGGGGACAGACAAGAGACCCAGTACTTC. It translates to CASAMGDRQETQYF.

V and J are TRBV6-4 and TRBJ1-6, with a possible D match to TRBD1 (5 bases). The germline gives CDR1 MRHNA, CDR2 SNTAGT. V lost 6 bases and J lost 0, with 9 bases in between. This CDR3 comprises 15 residues. The DNA for the CDR3 is TGTGCCAGCAGGGAAGACAGCTCCTATAATTCACCCCTCCACTTT. It codes for CASREDSSYNSPLHF.

The chain has TRBV7-2 and TRBJ2-5, with 9 bases that match TRBD1. The CDR3 is 19 amino acids. V trimming: 5 bases; J trimming: 5 bases; junction bases outside the gene matches: 21. CDR1 and CDR2 from the germline V gene are SGHTA and FQGNSA. The DNA for the CDR3 is TGTGCCAGCAGCCCGCTTCGAGTCGGAAGGACAGGGGTAAGGGAGACCCAGTACTTC. Translating it yields CASSPLRVGRTGVRETQYF. Based on the CDR3 plus reference TRBV7-2 and TRBJ2-5, the full variable domain is GAGVSQSPSNKVTEKGKDVELRCDPISGHTALYWYRQSLGQGLEFLIYFQGNSAPDKSGLPSDRFSAERTGGSVSTLTIQRTQQEDSAVYLCASSPLRVGRTGVRETQYFGPGTRLLVL.

The rearrangement joins TRBV11-1 to TRBJ2-1; 9 nucleotides align to TRBD2. Trimming at V came to 3 bases and at J to 8 bases, leaving 8 bases not matched to a gene. CDR3 length equals 15 residues. Germline-derived CDR1 and CDR2 are SGHAT and FQDESV (reference sequence). The CDR3 loop is CASSLGLAGNDEQFF. DNA for the CDR3: TGTGCCAGCAGCTTGGGACTAGCAGGAAACGATGAGCAGTTCTTC.

The chain joins TRBV7-3 to TRBJ2-7; no clear D. The V gene's germline CDR1 is SGHTA and CDR2 FQGTGA. The CDR3 sequence is 16 residues long. Between the trimmed V and J ends, which lost 7 bases and 1 base, there was a span of 20 bases. The CDR3 loop is CASILQPDFLSYEQYF. Here the CDR3 DNA reads TGTGCCAGCATCCTTCAGCCCGACTTCCTATCCTACGAGCAGTACTTC.

This chain uses TRBV4-3 with TRBJ1-3, with TRBD1 as a possible D gene (6 bases). CDR3 length equals 15 residues. V lost 0 bases, J lost 4 bases, and 10 bases lay in between. CDR1 LGHNA and CDR2 YSLEER come from the germline V gene. CDR3 coding DNA: TGCGCCAGCAGCCAAGATACAGGGCTAGGAAACACCATATATTTT. Its protein is CASSQDTGLGNTIYF.